Listed here is a single TCR beta chain. Its target is not known. CDR3 size: 12 residues. V shed 1 base and J shed 4 bases, with 6 bases lying between them. CDR1 SGHKS and CDR2 YYEKEE come from the germline V gene (reference sequence). This record comes from a study of CD8 T cells in ankylosing spondylitis. Study results and caveats: It appeared that ankylosing spondylitis blood was characterized by a TCR beta motif of roughly 8 highly homologous variants. Clones linked to disease were reported to show significant enrichment in matched ankylosing spondylitis synovial fluid. The authors found the disease-linked clones to be CD8+ and relatively rare in peripheral blood.

A quantitative 5'-RACE method, one with molecular barcodes, was used to make TCR beta libraries. TCRdb reprocessed the 5' RACE reads via MiXCR and lists one record per CDR3 protein. The sample yields some 250,000 distinct CDR3 sequences, approximately 24% seen once. Sequenced input: blood, either unsorted or a sorted T cell fraction (not recorded which). The TCR sequence derives from a male donor with ankylosing spondylitis or in good health (not recorded which). The genes are TRBV5-5 and TRBJ2-7, with D hard to call. CDR3 bases: TGTGCCAGCAGCTTGCCAGGTTACGAGCAGTACTTC. Protein product: CASSLPGYEQYF.